The TCR beta chain described here comes from a study of post-analysis software for immune sequencing data. Study-wide results and limits: Among 5 or 6 TRBV segments more frequent in patients than controls were TRBV5-6, TRBV5-1 and TRBV20-1.

Presence of unique molecular identifiers characterized the TCR beta cDNA libraries. Yield was 450,000 to 650,000 cDNA molecules from roughly 1 to 10 million T cells. TCRdb analysed the PCR reads with MiXCR anew, one entry per CDR3 protein. Of approximately 730,000 distinct CDR3 sequences in the sample, about half were seen once. There are a few counts of this clonotype. Its antigen is undetermined. Germline CDR1 reads ENHRY; CDR2 reads SYGVKD. CDR3 length equals 12 residues. V shed 4 bases and J shed 5 bases, with 9 bases lying between them. The TCR comes from a girl between 10 and 17 years old with multiple sclerosis. J is TRBJ2-7 and V is TRBV10-3, with D hard to call. Sequenced: blood. The CDR3: CAISGASDEQYF. The DNA of the CDR3 is TGTGCCATCAGTGGGGCAAGTGACGAGCAGTACTTC.